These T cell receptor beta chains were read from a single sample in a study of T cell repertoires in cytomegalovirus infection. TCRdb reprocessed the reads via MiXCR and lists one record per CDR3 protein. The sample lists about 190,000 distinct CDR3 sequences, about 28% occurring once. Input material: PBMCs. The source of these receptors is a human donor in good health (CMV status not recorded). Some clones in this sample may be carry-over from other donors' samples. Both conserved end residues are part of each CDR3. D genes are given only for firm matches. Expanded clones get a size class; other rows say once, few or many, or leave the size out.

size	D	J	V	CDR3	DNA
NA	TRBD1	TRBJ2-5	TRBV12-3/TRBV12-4	CASSRGQGAWETQYF	TGTGCCAGCAGTCGCGGGCAGGGGGCCTGGGAGACCCAGTACTTC
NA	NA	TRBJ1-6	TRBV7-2	CASSLTMGVRSLHF	TGTGCCAGCAGCCTAACCATGGGAGTCAGGTCCCTCCACTTT
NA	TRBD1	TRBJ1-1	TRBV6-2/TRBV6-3	CASSSTGGRSSEALF	TGTGCCAGCAGTTCGACAGGGGGCAGGAGCTCTGAAGCTTTATTT
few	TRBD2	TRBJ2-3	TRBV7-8	CASSSPLLAGGPTDTQYF	TGTGCCAGCAGCTCCCCCCTACTAGCGGGGGGGCCCACAGATACGCAGTATTTT
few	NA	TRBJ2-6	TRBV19	CASTTARLLAGANVLTF	TGTGCCAGTACGACGGCCCGTCTTCTTGCTGGGGCCAACGTCCTGACTTTC
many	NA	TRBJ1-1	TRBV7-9	CASSLELTEAFF	TGTGCCAGCAGCTTAGAACTGACTGAAGCTTTCTTT
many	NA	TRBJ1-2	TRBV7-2	CASILLPGRDGYTF	TGTGCCAGCATACTACTACCGGGGAGGGATGGCTACACCTTC
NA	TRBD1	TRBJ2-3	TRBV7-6	CASSLLWTGGRTDTQYF	TGTGCCAGCAGCTTACTGTGGACAGGGGGAAGGACAGATACGCAGTATTTT
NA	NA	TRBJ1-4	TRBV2	CASSEDSATHEKLFF	TGTGCCAGCAGTGAAGACAGTGCAACTCATGAAAAACTGTTTTTT
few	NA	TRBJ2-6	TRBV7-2	CASSPGRPEAGANVLTF	TGTGCCAGCAGCCCAGGACGGCCGGAAGCTGGGGCCAACGTCCTGACTTTC
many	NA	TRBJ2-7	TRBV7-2	CASSLDISGGEQYF	TGTGCCAGCAGCTTAGATATAAGCGGAGGCGAGCAGTACTTC
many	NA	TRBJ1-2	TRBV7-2	CASSQGLEGVYGYTF	TGTGCCAGCAGCCAAGGACTGGAAGGGGTTTATGGCTACACCTTC
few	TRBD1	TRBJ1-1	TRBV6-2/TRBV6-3	CASSYRDRSEAFF	TGTGCCAGCAGTTACCGGGACAGGTCAGAAGCTTTCTTT
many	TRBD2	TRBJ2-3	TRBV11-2	CASSRAPGLVNTQYF	TGTGCCAGCAGCAGAGCCCCCGGACTAGTAAATACGCAGTATTTT
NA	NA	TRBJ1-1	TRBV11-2	CASSSLWGRRNEAFF	TGTGCCAGCAGCTCCCTATGGGGCCGGAGAAATGAAGCTTTCTTT
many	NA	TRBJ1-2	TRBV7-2	CASSLGPRYGYTF	TGTGCCAGCAGCTTGGGACCGCGCTATGGCTACACCTTC
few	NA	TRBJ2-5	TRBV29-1	CSVVGLQGQETQYF	TGCAGCGTTGTTGGGTTGCAGGGTCAAGAGACCCAGTACTTC
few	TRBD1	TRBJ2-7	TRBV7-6	CASSLRQGDAEQYF	TGTGCCAGCAGCTTAAGACAGGGGGATGCCGAGCAGTACTTC
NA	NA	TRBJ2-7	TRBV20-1	CSARVTGLRYEQYF	TGCAGTGCTAGAGTTACAGGGCTGAGGTACGAGCAGTACTTC
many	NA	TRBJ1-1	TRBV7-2	CASSGGHIMNTEAFF	TGTGCCAGCAGCGGAGGACATATTATGAACACTGAAGCTTTCTTT
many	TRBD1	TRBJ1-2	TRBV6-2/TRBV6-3	CASRPHLTGKEDYGYTF	TGTGCCAGCAGACCCCATTTGACAGGGAAAGAAGACTATGGCTACACCTTC
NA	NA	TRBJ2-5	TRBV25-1	CASSVEEGITQETQYF	TGTGCCAGCAGTGTCGAAGAGGGCATAACTCAAGAGACCCAGTACTTC
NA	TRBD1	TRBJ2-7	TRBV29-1	CSAGTEYSYEQYF	TGCAGCGCCGGGACAGAGTACTCCTACGAGCAGTACTTC
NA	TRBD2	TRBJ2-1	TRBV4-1	CASSQEGSSGGYNEQFF	TGCGCCAGCAGCCAAGAAGGGTCTAGCGGGGGTTACAATGAGCAGTTCTTC
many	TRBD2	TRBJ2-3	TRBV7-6	CASSLGLAGGSDTQYF	TGTGCCAGCAGCTTAGGACTAGCGGGGGGTTCAGATACGCAGTATTTT
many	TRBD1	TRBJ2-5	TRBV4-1	CASSQLGQALSETQYF	TGCGCCAGCAGCCAATTGGGACAGGCCCTCAGCGAGACCCAGTACTTC
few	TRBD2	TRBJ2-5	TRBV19	CASSTTSGEETQYF	TGTGCCAGTAGTACGACTAGCGGGGAAGAGACCCAGTACTTC
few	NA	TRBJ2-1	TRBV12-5	CASGPLARSSYNEQFF	TGTGCTAGTGGACCCCTAGCGAGGAGCTCCTACAATGAGCAGTTCTTC
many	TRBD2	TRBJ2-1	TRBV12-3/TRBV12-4	CASSLGSGVGDEQFF	TGTGCCAGCAGTTTGGGTAGCGGGGTAGGTGATGAGCAGTTCTTC
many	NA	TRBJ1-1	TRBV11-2	CASSPGTGGEAFF	TGTGCCAGCAGCCCAGGGACCGGGGGTGAAGCTTTCTTT
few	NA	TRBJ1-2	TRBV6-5	CASSYYAAYGYTF	TGTGCCAGCAGTTACTATGCAGCCTATGGCTACACCTTC
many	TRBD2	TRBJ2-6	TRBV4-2	CASSQEAGSGANVLTF	TGTGCCAGCAGCCAAGAAGCGGGGTCTGGGGCCAACGTCCTGACTTTC
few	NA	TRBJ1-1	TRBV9	CASSAGGDASLEAFF	TGTGCCAGCAGCGCTGGGGGGGACGCCTCCCTTGAAGCTTTCTTT
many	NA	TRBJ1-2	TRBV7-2	CASSLVTDSNYGYTF	TGTGCCAGCAGCTTAGTCACAGATTCTAACTATGGCTACACCTTC
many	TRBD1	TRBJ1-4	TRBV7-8	CASSLRRRTGTNEKLFF	TGTGCCAGCAGCCTTCGTCGCCGGACAGGAACTAATGAAAAACTGTTTTTT
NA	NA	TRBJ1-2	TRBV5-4	CASSRRQENYGHTF	TGTGCCAGCAGCCGCAGACAGGAGAACTATGGCCACACCTTC
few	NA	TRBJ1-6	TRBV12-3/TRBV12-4	CASSHPLPSGGVDSPLHF	TGTGCCAGCAGCCATCCACTTCCCAGCGGAGGGGTGGATTCACCCCTCCACTTT
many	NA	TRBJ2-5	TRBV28	CASSSGRVGTQYF	TGTGCCAGCAGTTCCGGACGTGTAGGGACCCAGTACTTC
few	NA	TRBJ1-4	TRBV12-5	CASGDGQRGEKLFF	TGTGCTAGTGGCGACGGACAGAGGGGTGAAAAACTGTTTTTT
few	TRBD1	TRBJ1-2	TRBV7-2	CASSLDGTGSGGYTF	TGTGCCAGCAGCTTAGACGGGACAGGGTCCGGAGGCTACACCTTC
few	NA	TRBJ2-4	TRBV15	CATSRGRDVAKNIQYF	TGTGCCACCAGCAGAGGCAGGGACGTGGCCAAAAACATTCAGTACTTC
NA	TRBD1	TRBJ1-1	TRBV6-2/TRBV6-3	CASTLDRGRTEAFF	TGTGCCAGCACACTGGACAGGGGGAGGACTGAAGCTTTCTTT
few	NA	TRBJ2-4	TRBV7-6	CASSLDAGSVNIQYF	TGTGCCAGCAGCTTAGACGCGGGGAGTGTGAACATTCAGTACTTC
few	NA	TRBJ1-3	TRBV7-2	CASSLAGGNSGNTIYF	TGTGCCAGCAGCTTAGCGGGCGGAAACTCTGGAAACACCATATATTTT